This T cell receptor (beta chain) originates from a study of shared clonotypes between healthy human individuals. In the original analysis: Junction-only immunoSEQ data arrived without quality scores, meaning filtering differed. Sequencing was performed with immunoSEQ multiplex PCR; in TCRdb, only in-frame clones are kept and a portion is missing. Clone size and the V and J calls come from that table; the DNA yielded D and trimming. Counted here are millions of clones, around nine tenths occurring once; the ten biggest clones make up around 0.14%. For this clone: Antigen: not known.

CDR3 length equals 12 residues. V was pared by 8 bases and J by 4 bases, with 12 bases between. Germline V lookup: CDR1 MNHNY, CDR2 SVGAGI (reference sequence). General study points: Few donors limited the genetic and exposure-history diversity represented. Memory subsets generally showed smaller estimated richness than naive subsets did. In a few donors, around 4.8% of naive CD4 clonotypes appeared in common.

The chain uses TRBV6-6 and TRBJ2-7; no definite D call. This TCR was sampled from a man younger than 30 in good health. Sequenced sample: naive CD4+ T cells sorted from blood. Subset denoted: CD45RA+ positively selected. The CDR3 reads CASAAAGYEQYF. CDR3 in DNA: TGTGCCAGCGCTGCAGCCGGATACGAGCAGTACTTC.